What follows are 9 T cell receptor beta chains derived from one specimen sequenced in a study of neurological immune-mediated disorders. Using its own MiXCR run on the 5' RACE reads, TCRdb lists one record per CDR3 protein. The sample lists approximately 41,000 distinct CDR3 sequences; more than 14% were seen once. The sample consisted of CD4+ T cells from blood. These receptors all come from a woman aged 60 to 75 with HTLV-1-associated myelopathy (HAM/TSP).

The chain has TRBV15 and TRBJ2-7, with TRBD2 as a possible D gene (5 bases). The germline V gene encodes CDR1 LNHNV and CDR2 YYDKDF (reference sequence). The CDR3 sequence is 14 residues long. Trimming left V 1 base short and J 0 bases short, with 7 bases between. CDR3 sequence (DNA): TGTGCCACCAGCAGAGCTCGGGGCTCCTACGAGCAGTACTTC. Its protein is CATSRARGSYEQYF. Full variable domain (remainder filled in from reference TRBV15 and TRBJ2-7): DAMVIQNPRYQVTQFGKPVTLSCSQTLNHNVMYWYQQKSSQAPKLLFHYYDKDFNNEADTPDNFQSRRPNTSFCFLDIRSPGLGDTAMYLCATSRARGSYEQYFGPGTRLTVT.

This sequence joins TRBV5-1 and TRBJ2-2, with a tentative D call TRBD2 (6 bases). This CDR3 contains 14 residues. The V and J ends lost 7 bases and 5 bases respectively, with 15 bases between them. Germline V CDR1 and CDR2: SGHRS, YFSETQ. The CDR3 spells CASFSAGRTGELFF. DNA for the CDR3: TGCGCCAGCTTCTCGGCGGGGCGGACCGGGGAGCTGTTTTTT.

This clonotype occurred many times. This chain uses TRBV30 with TRBJ2-2; 7 bases line up with TRBD2. J gave up 5 bases and V 4 bases, and 7 bases lay outside the gene matches. From germline, CDR1 is GTSNPN and CDR2 SVGIG (reference sequence). The CDR3 loop spans 14 amino acids. The DNA of the CDR3 is TGTGCCTGGAAACGGCTAGCGGTGACCGGGGAGCTGTTTTTT. Its translation is CAWKRLAVTGELFF.

This clonotype was recorded at least ten times. The rearrangement joins TRBV12-3 or TRBV12-4 to TRBJ1-3; D is undetermined. This CDR3 spans 16 amino acids. Trimming shortened V by 10 bases and J by 0 bases, and 19 bases separated the two germline ends. The CDR3 loop is CATRGAGWDSGNTIYF. The CDR3 nucleotides are TGTGCCACCAGAGGTGCGGGATGGGACTCTGGAAACACCATATATTTT.

The J gene is TRBJ2-2, the V gene TRBV3-1; tentative D call: TRBD1 (6 bases). The CDR3 is made up of 17 amino acids. CDR1 and CDR2 from the germline V gene are LGHDT and YNNKEL (reference sequence). The germline V and J ends were trimmed by 4 bases and 2 bases, with 17 bases remaining between them. The CDR3 DNA sequence: TGTGCCAGCAGCCCTCTTTTCCCGGGACACAACACCGGGGAGCTGTTTTTT. Its translation is CASSPLFPGHNTGELFF.

In its sample, this clonotype was seen many times. This chain connects TRBV5-1 to TRBJ1-2, with TRBD1 matching over 9 bases. Germline V CDR1 and CDR2: SGHRS, YFSETQ. J gave up 8 bases and V 0 bases, and 14 bases lay outside the gene matches. CDR3 length: 17 residues. CDR3 region: CASSLDIPSTGGKGYTF. The CDR3, as DNA: TGCGCCAGCAGCTTGGACATACCGTCGACAGGGGGAAAGGGCTACACCTTC.

This clonotype was counted many times. The genes are TRBV20-1 and TRBJ2-7; 9 bases are a match to TRBD1. Germline-derived CDR1 and CDR2 are DFQATT and SNEGSKA (reference sequence). V gave up 1 base and J gave up 0 bases; unmatched junction bases: 13. The CDR3 sequence is 18 residues long. The CDR3 is CSARAYSGTGSSSYEQYF. DNA of the CDR3: TGCAGTGCTAGAGCCTACTCCGGGACAGGGTCGAGCTCCTACGAGCAGTACTTC.

The chain recombines TRBV18 with TRBJ1-1; 8 bases fit TRBD1. Losses at the gene ends were 4 bases for V and 3 bases for J; bases not matched to a gene: 4. The CDR3 spans 14 residues. Germline CDR1 KGHSH, CDR2 LQKENI. The CDR3 bases are TGTGCCAGCTCACTACAGGGGGGAGACACTGAAGCTTTCTTT. As protein: CASSLQGGDTEAFF.

In this sample, this clonotype turned up many times. The rearrangement joins TRBV20-1 to TRBJ1-4; a possible D gene is TRBD1 (5 bases). CDR1 is DFQATT, CDR2 SNEGSKA, per germline (reference sequence). V was clipped by 2 bases and J by 8 bases, with 18 bases between them. This CDR3 region has 15 residues. CDR3 sequence (DNA): TGCAGTGCTAGATCACGCAGGGCCGAGGGAGAAAAACTGTTTTTT. Translation: CSARSRRAEGEKLFF.